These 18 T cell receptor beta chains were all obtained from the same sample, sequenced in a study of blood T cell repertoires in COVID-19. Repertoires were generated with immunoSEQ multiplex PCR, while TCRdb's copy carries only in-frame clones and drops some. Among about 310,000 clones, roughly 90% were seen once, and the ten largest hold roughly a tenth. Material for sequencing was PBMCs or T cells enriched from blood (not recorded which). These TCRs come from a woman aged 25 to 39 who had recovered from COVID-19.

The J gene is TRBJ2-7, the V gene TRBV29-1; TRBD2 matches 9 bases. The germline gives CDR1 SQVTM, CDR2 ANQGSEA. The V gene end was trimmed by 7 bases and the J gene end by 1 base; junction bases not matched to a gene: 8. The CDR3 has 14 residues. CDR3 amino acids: CSASPAGGSYEQYF. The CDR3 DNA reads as TGCAGCGCTTCCCCTGCGGGGGGGTCCTACGAGCAGTACTTC.

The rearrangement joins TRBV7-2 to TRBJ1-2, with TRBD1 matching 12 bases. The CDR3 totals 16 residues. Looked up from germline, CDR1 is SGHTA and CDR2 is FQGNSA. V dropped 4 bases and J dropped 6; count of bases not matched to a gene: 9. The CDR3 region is CASSWGGQGALNGYTF. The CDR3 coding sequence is TGTGCCAGCAGCTGGGGGGGACAGGGGGCCTTGAATGGCTACACCTTC. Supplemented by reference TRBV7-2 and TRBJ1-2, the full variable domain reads GAGVSQSPSNKVTEKGKDVELRCDPISGHTALYWYRQSLGQGLEFLIYFQGNSAPDKSGLPSDRFSAERTGGSVSTLTIQRTQQEDSAVYLCASSWGGQGALNGYTFGSGTRLTVV.

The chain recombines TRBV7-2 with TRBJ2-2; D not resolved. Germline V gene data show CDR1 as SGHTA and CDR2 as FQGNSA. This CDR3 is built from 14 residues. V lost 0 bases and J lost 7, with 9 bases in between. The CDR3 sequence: CASSLAGSGGELFF. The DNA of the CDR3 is TGTGCCAGCAGCTTAGCGGGTTCGGGCGGGGAGCTGTTTTTT.

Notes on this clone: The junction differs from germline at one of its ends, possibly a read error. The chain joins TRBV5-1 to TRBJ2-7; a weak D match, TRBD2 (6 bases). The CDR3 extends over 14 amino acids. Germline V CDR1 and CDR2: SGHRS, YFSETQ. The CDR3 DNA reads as TGCGCCAGCAGCTCACGAAAGGAGGGGCAGCAACCCTTGTTC. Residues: CASSSRKEGQQPLF.

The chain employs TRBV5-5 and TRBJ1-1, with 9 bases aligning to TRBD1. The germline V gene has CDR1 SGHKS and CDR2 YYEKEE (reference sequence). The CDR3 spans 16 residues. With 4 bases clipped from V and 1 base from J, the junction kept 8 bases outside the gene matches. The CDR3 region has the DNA TGTGCCAGCAGCCCGAATAGGGACAGGGCGAACACTGAAGCTTTCTTT. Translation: CASSPNRDRANTEAFF.

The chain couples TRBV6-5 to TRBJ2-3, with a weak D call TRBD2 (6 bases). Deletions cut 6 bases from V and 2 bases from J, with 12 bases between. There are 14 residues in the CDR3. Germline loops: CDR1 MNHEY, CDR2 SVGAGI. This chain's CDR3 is CASSIAEDTDTQYF. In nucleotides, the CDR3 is TGTGCCAGCAGCATAGCGGAGGACACAGATACGCAGTATTTT.

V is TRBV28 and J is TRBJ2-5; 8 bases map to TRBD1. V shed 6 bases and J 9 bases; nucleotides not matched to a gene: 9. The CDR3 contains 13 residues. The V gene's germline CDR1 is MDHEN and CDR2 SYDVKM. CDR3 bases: TGTGCCAGCAGGGGGACAGGAAAAGCCGCCCAGTACTTC. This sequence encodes CASRGTGKAAQYF.

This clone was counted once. The CDR3 protein is CASREQGRGYTF. The CDR3 coding sequence is TGTGCCAGCAGGGAGCAGGGCCGTGGCTACACCTTC. This rearrangement joins TRBV28 to TRBJ1-2; a weak D match, TRBD1 (5 bases). The CDR3 has 12 residues. The germline V gene has CDR1 MDHEN and CDR2 SYDVKM. V lost 6 bases and J 7 bases, leaving 12 bases between the germline ends.

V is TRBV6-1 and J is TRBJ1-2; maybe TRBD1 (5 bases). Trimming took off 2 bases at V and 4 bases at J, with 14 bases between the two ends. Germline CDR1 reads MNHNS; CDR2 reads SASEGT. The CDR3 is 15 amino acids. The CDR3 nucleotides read TGTGCCAGCAGTGAATGGGGCGGAGCGGGCTATGGCTACACCTTC. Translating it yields CASSEWGGAGYGYTF.

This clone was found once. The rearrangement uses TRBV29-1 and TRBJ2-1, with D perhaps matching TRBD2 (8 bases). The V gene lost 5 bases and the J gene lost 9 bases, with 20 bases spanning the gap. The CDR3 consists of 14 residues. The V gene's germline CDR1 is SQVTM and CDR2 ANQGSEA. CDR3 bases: TGCAGCGTTTCCCTAGCGGGCCCAGGGGGTGAGCAGTTCTTC. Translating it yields CSVSLAGPGGEQFF.

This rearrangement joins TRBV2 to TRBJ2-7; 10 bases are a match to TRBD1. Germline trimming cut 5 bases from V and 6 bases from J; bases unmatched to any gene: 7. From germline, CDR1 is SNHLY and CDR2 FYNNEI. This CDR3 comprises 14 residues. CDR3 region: CASSWGQGNREQYF. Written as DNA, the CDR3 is TGTGCCAGCAGTTGGGGACAGGGGAACCGCGAGCAGTACTTC.

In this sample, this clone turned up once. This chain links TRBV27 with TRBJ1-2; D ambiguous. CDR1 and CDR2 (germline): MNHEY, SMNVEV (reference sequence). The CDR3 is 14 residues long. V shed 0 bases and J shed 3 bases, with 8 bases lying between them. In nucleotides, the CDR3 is TGTGCCAGCAGTTTATCGTACGGAGACTATGGCTACACCTTC. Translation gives CASSLSYGDYGYTF.

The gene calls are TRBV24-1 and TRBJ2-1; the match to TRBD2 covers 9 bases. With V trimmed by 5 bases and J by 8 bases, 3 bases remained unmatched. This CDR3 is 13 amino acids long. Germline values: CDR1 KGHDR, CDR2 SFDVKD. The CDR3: CATSAAGGYEQFF. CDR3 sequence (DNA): TGTGCCACCAGTGCGGCGGGAGGGTATGAGCAGTTCTTC.

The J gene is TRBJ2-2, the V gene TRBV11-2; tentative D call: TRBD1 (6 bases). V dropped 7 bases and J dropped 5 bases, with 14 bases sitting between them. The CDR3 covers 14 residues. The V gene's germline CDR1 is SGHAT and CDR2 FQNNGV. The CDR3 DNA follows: TGTGCCAGCACGTCACAGGGAGCAACCGGGGAGCTGTTTTTT. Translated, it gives CASTSQGATGELFF.

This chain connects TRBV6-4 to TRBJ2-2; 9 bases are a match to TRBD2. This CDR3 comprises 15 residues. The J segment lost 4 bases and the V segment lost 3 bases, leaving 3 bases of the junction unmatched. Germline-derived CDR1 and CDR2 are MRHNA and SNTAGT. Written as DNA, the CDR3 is TGTGCCAGCAGTGAAAAAGCGGGAGGCACCGGGGAGCTGTTTTTT. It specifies CASSEKAGGTGELFF.

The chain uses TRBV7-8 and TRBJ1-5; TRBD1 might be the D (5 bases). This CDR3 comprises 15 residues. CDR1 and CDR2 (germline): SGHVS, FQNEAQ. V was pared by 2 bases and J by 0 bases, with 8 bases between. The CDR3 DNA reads TGTGCCAGCAGCTTAAGGGGAATTAGCAATCAGCCCCAGCATTTT. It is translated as CASSLRGISNQPQHF.

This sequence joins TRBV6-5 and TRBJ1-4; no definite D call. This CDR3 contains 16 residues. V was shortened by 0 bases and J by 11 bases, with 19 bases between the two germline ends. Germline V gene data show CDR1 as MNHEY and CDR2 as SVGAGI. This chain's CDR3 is CASSYSRPPGGRKLFF. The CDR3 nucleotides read TGTGCCAGCAGTTACTCGAGGCCTCCAGGCGGGAGGAAACTGTTTTTT.

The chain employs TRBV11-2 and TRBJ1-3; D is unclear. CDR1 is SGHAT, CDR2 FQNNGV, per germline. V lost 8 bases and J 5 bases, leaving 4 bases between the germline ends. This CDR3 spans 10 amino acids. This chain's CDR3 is CASGRNTIYF. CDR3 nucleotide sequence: TGTGCCAGCGGCCGAAACACCATATATTTT.